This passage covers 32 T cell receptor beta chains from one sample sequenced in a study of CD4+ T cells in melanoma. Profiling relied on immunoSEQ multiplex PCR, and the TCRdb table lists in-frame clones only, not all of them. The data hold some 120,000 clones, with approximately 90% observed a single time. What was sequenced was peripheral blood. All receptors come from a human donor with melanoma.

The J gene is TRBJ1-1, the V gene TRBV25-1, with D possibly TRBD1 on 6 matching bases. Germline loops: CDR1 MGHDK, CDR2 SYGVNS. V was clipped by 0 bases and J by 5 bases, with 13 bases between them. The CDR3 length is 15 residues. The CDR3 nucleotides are TGTGCCAGCAGTGAATATCAACAGGGAAGAACTGAAGCTTTCTTT. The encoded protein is CASSEYQQGRTEAFF. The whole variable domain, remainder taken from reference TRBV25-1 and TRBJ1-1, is EADIYQTPRYLVIGTGKKITLECSQTMGHDKMYWYQQDPGMELHLIHYSYGVNSTEKGDLSSESTVSRIRTEHFPLTLESARPSHTSQYLCASSEYQQGRTEAFFGQGTRLTVV.

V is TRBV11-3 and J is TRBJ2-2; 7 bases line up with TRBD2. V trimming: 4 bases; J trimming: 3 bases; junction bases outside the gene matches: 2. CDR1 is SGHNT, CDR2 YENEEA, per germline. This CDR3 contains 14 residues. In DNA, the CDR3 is TGTGCCAGCAGCTCTGGGAGGGACACCGGGGAGCTGTTTTTT. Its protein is CASSSGRDTGELFF.

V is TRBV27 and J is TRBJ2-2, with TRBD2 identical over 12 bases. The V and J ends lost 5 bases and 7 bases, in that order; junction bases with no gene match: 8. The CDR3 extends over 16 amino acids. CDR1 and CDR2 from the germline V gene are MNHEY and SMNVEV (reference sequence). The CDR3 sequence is CASSALAGGFGGELFF. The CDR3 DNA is TGTGCCAGCAGTGCCCTAGCGGGGGGGTTTGGCGGGGAGCTGTTTTTT.

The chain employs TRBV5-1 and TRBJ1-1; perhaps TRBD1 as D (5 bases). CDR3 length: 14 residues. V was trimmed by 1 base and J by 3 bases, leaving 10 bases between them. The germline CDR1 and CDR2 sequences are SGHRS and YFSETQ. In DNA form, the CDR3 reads TGCGCCAGCAGCTTGACGGACAAGGACACTGAAGCTTTCTTT. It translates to CASSLTDKDTEAFF.

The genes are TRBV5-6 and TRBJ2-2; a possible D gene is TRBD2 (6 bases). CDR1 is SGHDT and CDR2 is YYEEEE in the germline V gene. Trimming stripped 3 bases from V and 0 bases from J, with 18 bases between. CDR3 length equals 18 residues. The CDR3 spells CASSSPRKSGSNTGELFF. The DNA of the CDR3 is TGTGCCAGCAGCTCACCCAGGAAAAGCGGGTCGAACACCGGGGAGCTGTTTTTT. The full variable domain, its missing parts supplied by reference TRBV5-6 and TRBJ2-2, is DAGVTQSPTHLIKTRGQQVTLRCSPKSGHDTVSWYQQALGQGPQFIFQYYEEEERQRGNFPDRFSGHQFPNYSSELNVNALLLGDSALYLCASSSPRKSGSNTGELFFGEGSRLTVL.

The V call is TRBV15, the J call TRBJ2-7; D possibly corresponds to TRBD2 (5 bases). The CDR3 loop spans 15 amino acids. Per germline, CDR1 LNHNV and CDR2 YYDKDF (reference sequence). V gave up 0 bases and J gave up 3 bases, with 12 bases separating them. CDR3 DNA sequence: TGTGCCACCAGCAGAGATGCGGGCAGCATCTACGAGCAGTACTTC. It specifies CATSRDAGSIYEQYF. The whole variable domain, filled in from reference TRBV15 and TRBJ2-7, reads DAMVIQNPRYQVTQFGKPVTLSCSQTLNHNVMYWYQQKSSQAPKLLFHYYDKDFNNEADTPDNFQSRRPNTSFCFLDIRSPGLGDTAMYLCATSRDAGSIYEQYFGPGTRLTVT.

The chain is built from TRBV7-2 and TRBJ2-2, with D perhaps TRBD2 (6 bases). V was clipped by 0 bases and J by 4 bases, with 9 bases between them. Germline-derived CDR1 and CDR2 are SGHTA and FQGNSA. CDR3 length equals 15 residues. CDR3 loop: CASSLASGGTGELFF. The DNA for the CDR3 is TGTGCCAGCAGCTTAGCTAGCGGTGGCACCGGGGAGCTGTTTTTT.

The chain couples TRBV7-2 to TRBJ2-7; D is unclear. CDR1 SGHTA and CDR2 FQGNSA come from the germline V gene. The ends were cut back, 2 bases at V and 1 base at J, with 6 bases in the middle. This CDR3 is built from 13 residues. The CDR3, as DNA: TGTGCCAGCAGCTTATCCCTATCCTACGAGCAGTACTTC. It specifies CASSLSLSYEQYF.

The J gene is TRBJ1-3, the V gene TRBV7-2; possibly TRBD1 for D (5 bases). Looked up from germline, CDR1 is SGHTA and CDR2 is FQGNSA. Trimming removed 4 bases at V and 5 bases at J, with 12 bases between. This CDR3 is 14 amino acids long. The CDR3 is CASSSGAKRNTIYF. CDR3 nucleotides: TGTGCCAGCAGCTCCGGGGCTAAACGAAACACCATATATTTT.

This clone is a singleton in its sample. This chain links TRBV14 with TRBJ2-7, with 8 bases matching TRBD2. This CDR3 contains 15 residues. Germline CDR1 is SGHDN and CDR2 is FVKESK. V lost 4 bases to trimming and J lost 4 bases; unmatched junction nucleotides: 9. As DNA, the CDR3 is TGTGCCAGCAGCCCTTTTGCGGGGGGCCGATACGAGCAGTACTTC. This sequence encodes CASSPFAGGRYEQYF. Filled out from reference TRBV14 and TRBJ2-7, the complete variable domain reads EAGVTQFPSHSVIEKGQTVTLRCDPISGHDNLYWYRRVMGKEIKFLLHFVKESKQDESGMPNNRFLAERTGGTYSTLKVQPAELEDSGVYFCASSPFAGGRYEQYFGPGTRLTVT.

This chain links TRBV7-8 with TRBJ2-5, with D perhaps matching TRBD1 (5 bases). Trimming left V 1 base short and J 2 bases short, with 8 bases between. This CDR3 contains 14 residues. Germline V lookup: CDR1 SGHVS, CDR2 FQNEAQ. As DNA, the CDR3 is TGTGCCAGCAGCTTAGGACAGACTCAAGAGACCCAGTACTTC. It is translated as CASSLGQTQETQYF.

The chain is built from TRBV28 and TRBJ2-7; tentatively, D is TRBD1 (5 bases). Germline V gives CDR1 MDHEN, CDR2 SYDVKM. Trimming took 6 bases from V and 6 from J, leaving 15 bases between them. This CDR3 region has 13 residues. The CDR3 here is CASRKTSRGEQYF. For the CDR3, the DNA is TGTGCCAGCAGAAAGACATCAAGGGGCGAGCAGTACTTC.

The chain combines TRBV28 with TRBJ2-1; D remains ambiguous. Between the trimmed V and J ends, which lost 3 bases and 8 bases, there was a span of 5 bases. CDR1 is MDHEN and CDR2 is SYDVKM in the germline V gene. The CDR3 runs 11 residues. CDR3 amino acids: CASSFPHEQFF. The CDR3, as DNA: TGTGCCAGCAGTTTCCCCCATGAGCAGTTCTTC.

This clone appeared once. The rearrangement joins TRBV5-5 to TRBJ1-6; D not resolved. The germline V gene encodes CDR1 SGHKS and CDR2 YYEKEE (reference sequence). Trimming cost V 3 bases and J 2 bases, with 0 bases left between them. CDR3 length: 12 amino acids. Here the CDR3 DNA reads TGTGCCAGCAGCTCCTATAATTCACCCCTCCACTTT. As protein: CASSSYNSPLHF.

The CDR3 loop reads CASSNDRVVSGANVLTF. The CDR3 DNA reads TGTGCCAGCAGTAATGACAGGGTAGTCTCTGGGGCCAACGTCCTGACTTTC. V gene TRBV2 combines with J gene TRBJ2-6; 7 bases are shared with TRBD1. CDR3 length equals 17 residues. V lost 5 bases to trimming and J lost 0 bases; unmatched junction nucleotides: 7. Germline V gives CDR1 SNHLY, CDR2 FYNNEI.

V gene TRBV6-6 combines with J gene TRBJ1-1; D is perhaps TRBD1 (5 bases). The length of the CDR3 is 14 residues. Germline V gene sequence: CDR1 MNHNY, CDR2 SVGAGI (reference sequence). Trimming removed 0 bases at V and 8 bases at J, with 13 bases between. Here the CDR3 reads CASSYSSGRPEAFF. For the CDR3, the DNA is TGTGCCAGCAGTTACTCGTCGGGGCGTCCAGAAGCTTTCTTT.

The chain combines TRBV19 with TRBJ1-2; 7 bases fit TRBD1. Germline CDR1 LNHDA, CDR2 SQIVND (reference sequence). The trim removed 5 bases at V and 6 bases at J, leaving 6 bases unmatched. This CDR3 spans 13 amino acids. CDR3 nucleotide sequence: TGTGCCAGTAGTGGCACAGGGGCTGATGGCTACACCTTC. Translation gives CASSGTGADGYTF.

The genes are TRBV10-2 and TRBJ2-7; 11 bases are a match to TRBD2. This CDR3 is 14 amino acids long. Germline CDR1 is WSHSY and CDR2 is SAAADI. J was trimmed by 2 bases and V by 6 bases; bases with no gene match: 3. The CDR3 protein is CASRASGGTYEQYF. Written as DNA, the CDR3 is TGCGCCAGCAGAGCTAGCGGGGGGACCTACGAGCAGTACTTC.

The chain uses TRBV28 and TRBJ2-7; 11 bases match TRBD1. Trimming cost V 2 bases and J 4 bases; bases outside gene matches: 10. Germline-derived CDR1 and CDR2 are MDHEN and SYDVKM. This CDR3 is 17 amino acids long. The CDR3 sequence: CASSLTQPGQGEYEQYF. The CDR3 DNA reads TGTGCCAGCAGTTTAACCCAACCGGGACAGGGGGAGTACGAGCAGTACTTC. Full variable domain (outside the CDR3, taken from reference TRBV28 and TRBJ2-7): DVKVTQSSRYLVKRTGEKVFLECVQDMDHENMFWYRQDPGLGLRLIYFSYDVKMKEKGDIPEGYSVSREKKERFSLILESASTNQTSMYLCASSLTQPGQGEYEQYFGPGTRLTVT.

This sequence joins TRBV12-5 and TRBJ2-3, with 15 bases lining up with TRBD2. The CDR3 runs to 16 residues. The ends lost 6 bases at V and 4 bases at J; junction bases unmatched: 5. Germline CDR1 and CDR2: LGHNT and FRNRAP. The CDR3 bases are TGTGCTAGTGGCTCCGGACTAGCGGGAGGGCCAGATACGCAGTATTTT. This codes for CASGSGLAGGPDTQYF.

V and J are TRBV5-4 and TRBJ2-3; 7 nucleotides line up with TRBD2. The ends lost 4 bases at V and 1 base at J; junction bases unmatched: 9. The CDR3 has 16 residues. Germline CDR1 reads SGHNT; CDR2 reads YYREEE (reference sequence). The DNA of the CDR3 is TGTGCCAGCAGCCTCCTGCTAGCGGTACGCACAGATACGCAGTATTTT. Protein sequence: CASSLLLAVRTDTQYF.

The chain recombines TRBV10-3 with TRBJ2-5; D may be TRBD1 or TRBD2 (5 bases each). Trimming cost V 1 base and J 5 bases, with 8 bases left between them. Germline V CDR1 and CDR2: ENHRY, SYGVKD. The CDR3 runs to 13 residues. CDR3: CAISEFREETQYF. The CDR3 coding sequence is TGTGCCATCAGTGAGTTCAGGGAGGAGACCCAGTACTTC.

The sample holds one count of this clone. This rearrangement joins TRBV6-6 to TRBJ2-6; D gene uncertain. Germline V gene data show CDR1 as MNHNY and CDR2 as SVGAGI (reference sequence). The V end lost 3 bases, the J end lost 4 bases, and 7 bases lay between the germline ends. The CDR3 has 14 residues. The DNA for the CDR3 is TGTGCCAGCAGTTATGGGAAGGGGGCCAACGTCCTGACTTTC. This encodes CASSYGKGANVLTF.

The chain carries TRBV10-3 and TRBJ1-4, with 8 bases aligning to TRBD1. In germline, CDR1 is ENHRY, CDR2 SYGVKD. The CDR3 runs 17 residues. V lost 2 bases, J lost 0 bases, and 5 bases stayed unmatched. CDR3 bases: TGTGCCATCAGTGAGACAGGGGGGACGACAACTAATGAAAAACTGTTTTTT. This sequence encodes CAISETGGTTTNEKLFF.

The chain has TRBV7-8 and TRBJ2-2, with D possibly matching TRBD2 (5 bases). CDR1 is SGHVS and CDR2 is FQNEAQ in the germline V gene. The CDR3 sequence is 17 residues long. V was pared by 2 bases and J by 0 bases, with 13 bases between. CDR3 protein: CASSLFSRGANTGELFF. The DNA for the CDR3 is TGTGCCAGCAGCTTATTCTCTCGGGGTGCGAACACCGGGGAGCTGTTTTTT. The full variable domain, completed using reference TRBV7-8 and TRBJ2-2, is GAGVSQSPRYKVAKRGQDVALRCDPISGHVSLFWYQQALGQGPEFLTYFQNEAQLDKSGLPSDRFFAERPEGSVSTLKIQRTQQEDSAVYLCASSLFSRGANTGELFFGEGSRLTVL.

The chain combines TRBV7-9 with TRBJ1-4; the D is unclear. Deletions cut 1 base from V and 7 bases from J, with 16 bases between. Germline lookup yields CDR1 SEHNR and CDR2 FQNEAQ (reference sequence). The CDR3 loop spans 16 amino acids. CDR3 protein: CASSLGSGQGPEKLFF. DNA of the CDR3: TGTGCCAGCAGCTTAGGATCAGGTCAAGGCCCTGAAAAACTGTTTTTT.

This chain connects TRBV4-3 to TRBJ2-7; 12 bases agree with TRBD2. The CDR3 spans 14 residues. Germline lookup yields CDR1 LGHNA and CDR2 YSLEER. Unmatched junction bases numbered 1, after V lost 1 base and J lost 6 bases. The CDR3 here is CASSQGGLAGEQYF. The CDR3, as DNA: TGCGCCAGCAGCCAAGGGGGACTAGCGGGCGAGCAGTACTTC.

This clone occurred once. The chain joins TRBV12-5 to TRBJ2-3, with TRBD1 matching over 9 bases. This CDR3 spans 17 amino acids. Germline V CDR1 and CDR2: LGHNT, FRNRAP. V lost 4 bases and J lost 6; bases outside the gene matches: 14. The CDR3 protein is CASGSSSGTGLLDTQYF. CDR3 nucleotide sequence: TGTGCTAGTGGTTCTTCATCCGGGACAGGGCTTTTGGATACGCAGTATTTT.

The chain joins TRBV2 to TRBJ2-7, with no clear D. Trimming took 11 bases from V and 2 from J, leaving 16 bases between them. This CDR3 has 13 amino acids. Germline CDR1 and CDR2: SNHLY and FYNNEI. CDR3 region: CAVIRPGPYEQYF. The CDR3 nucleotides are TGTGCCGTAATCCGCCCGGGCCCCTACGAGCAGTACTTC.

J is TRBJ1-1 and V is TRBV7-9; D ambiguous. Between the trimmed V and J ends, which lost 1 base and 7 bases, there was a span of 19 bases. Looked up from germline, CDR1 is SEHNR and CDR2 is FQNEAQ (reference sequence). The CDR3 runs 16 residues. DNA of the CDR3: TGTGCCAGCAGCTTAGTTCGGCCCCCGGACCCGATTGAAGCTTTCTTT. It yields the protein CASSLVRPPDPIEAFF.

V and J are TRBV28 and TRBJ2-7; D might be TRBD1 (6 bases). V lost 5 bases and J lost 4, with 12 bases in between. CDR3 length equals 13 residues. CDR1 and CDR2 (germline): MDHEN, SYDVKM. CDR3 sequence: CASSEGGRYEQYF. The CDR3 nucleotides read TGTGCCAGCAGTGAAGGGGGACGGTACGAGCAGTACTTC. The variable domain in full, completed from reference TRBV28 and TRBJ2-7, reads DVKVTQSSRYLVKRTGEKVFLECVQDMDHENMFWYRQDPGLGLRLIYFSYDVKMKEKGDIPEGYSVSREKKERFSLILESASTNQTSMYLCASSEGGRYEQYFGPGTRLTVT.

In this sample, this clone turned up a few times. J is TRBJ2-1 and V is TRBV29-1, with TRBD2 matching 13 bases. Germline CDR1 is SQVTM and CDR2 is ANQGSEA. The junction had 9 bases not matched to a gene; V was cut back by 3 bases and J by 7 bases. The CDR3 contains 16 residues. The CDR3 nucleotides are TGCAGCGTTGATAACCCACTAGCGGGGGGGCGGAATGAGCAGTTCTTC. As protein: CSVDNPLAGGRNEQFF.